This TCR beta chain stems from a study of T cell repertoires in cytomegalovirus infection. Study at large: As its CMV epitopes, the study selected recently identified HLA-C-restricted and well-studied HLA-B-restricted targets. Public signatures in TCR beta pointed to CMV infection and matching HLA type. The study's findings and limits: Clonotypes of TCR beta that were HLA-C-restricted and CMV-specific dominated the ex vivo response.

The CDR3 covers 14 residues. This clonotype was detected many times. Its antigen is not identified. An end of the junction does not agree with germline; a read error may underlie this. TCRdb passed the reads through MiXCR, listing each CDR3 protein once. The repertoire has about 900,000 distinct CDR3 sequences, more than 25% of them found once; the top ten carry over 13%. The receptor was isolated from a human donor in good health (CMV status not recorded). Some clones in this sample may be carry-over from other donors' samples. The specimen comprised cultured CD8+ T cells from PBMCs, sampled from culture after CMV antigen stimulation. V is TRBV12-3 or TRBV12-4 and J is TRBJ2-3; tentative D call: TRBD1 (5 bases). CDR3 region: CASSLGASTDTQYF. CDR3 coding DNA: TGTGCCAGCAGCTTAGGGGCTAGCACAGATACGCAGTATTTT.